A selection of T cell receptor beta chains follows, all from one sample in a study of CD4 T cells in relation to SARS-CoV-2 and coronaviruses. The method was immunoSEQ multiplex PCR; TCRdb's version includes in-frame clones alone and lacks a portion of them. The table includes under 20,000 clones, approximately 77% detected once. No antigen is known for these receptors. Sequences were obtained from CD4+ T cells from PBMCs, cultured in vitro. The receptors derive from a human donor in good health. The conserved cysteine and the conserved F or W are not part of the CDR3 here. Fields, in order: J gene, V gene, CDR3 protein.

TRBJ2-2 | TRBV19 | ASKGLGNTGELF
TRBJ2-4 | TRBV28 | ASSLLGVGNIQY
TRBJ2-3 | TRBV9 | ASSVEGGLPTDTQY
TRBJ2-5 | TRBV6-1 | ASSEVRRGGVQRETQY
TRBJ1-4 | TRBV7-8 | ASSPRGSGRGVEKLF
TRBJ2-7 | TRBV4-2 | ASSQDGGLLIEQY
TRBJ1-5 | TRBV10-2 | ASSDTSSNQPQH
TRBJ2-1 | TRBV30 | AWTSGVGYNEQF
TRBJ2-2 | TRBV19 | ASKGQGNTGELF
TRBJ2-7 | TRBV3-1/TRBV3-2 | ASSLAGEVTYEQY
TRBJ2-5 | TRBV7-8 | ASSLFGGETQY
TRBJ1-3 | TRBV10-2 | ASSETGNTIY
TRBJ1-1 | TRBV7-9 | ASSLSYSGGTEAF
TRBJ2-1 | TRBV18 | ASSPFVESGHEQF
TRBJ1-1 | TRBV29-1 | TGQKDTEAF
TRBJ2-7 | TRBV24-1 | ATSDTTSGKIYEQY
TRBJ2-1 | TRBV5-1 | ASSFDRDYEQF
TRBJ2-4 | TRBV5-1 | ASSFSGTSGSKNIQY
TRBJ2-2 | TRBV7-3 | ASRGGGDSTNTGELF
TRBJ2-7 | TRBV18 | ASATSGTSGYEQY
TRBJ2-3 | TRBV6-5 | ASRKIWELTDTQY
TRBJ1-1 | TRBV11-1 | ASSLGGRRWNTEAF
TRBJ2-3 | TRBV18 | ASSPPLGAGGKSTDTQY
TRBJ2-1 | TRBV3-1/TRBV3-2 | ASSHGLAGGPGNEQF
TRBJ2-1 | TRBV19 | ASSITLLGSYNEQF
TRBJ2-7 | TRBV5-4 | ASSFDRKNEQY
TRBJ1-2 | TRBV6-5 | ASSRTGLGYT
TRBJ2-2 | TRBV6-1 | ASSEAPETGELF
TRBJ2-3 | TRBV19 | ASSIVGVSDTQY
TRBJ2-1 | TRBV2 | ASRLSGSAYNEQF
TRBJ1-1 | TRBV5-1 | ASSPDRGAVVAF
TRBJ2-1 | TRBV19 | ASSIGSRGPVTEQF
TRBJ2-3 | TRBV7-3 | ASSAASTDTQY
TRBJ2-5 | TRBV19 | ASMGTGSGETQY
TRBJ2-2 | TRBV19 | ASSIDKSGTSGSGAGELF
TRBJ1-2 | TRBV5-5 | ASSVGTGGVSNYGYT
TRBJ1-5 | TRBV2 | ASQGIDSNQPQH
TRBJ1-2 | TRBV6-2/TRBV6-3 | ASSYRDSYGYT
TRBJ2-1 | TRBV7-3 | ASSLRPVTYNEQF
TRBJ2-3 | TRBV27 | ASRVGTSGPSTDTQY
TRBJ1-2 | TRBV12-3/TRBV12-4 | ASNEGFNYGYT
TRBJ2-7 | TRBV5-1 | ASSFAGTIYEQY
TRBJ2-5 | TRBV30 | AWNRDYKETQY
TRBJ1-5 | TRBV24-1 | ATSGSKTGRDQPQH
TRBJ2-3 | TRBV5-4 | ASSGGQGPTDTQY
TRBJ2-1 | TRBV29-1 | SVDGGSFYNEQF
TRBJ1-1 | TRBV5-1 | ASSLSGGNTEAF
TRBJ1-2 | TRBV30 | AWSGANYGYT
TRBJ1-5 | TRBV7-8 | ASSSGSWEGQPQH
TRBJ2-7 | TRBV5-1 | ASSLAGTFGRGGGEQY
TRBJ2-3 | TRBV20-1 | SASVSSGRGATQY
TRBJ1-1 | TRBV6-1 | ASSEAWGGTEAF
TRBJ1-2 | TRBV4-1 | ASSQETDSNYGYT
TRBJ2-5 | TRBV5-1 | ASSLVGGEETQY
TRBJ2-3 | TRBV19 | ASSVGTLNTDTQY